This T cell receptor (beta chain) was retrieved from a study of identical twins. Study-wide results and caveats: The study found excess low generation probability among twin-shared out-of-frame alpha sequences. Abundant beta clonotypes from cord blood had fewer insertions, unlike memory repertoires, which showed none.

Through template switching, a universal primer site was introduced, and the cDNA contained unique molecular identifiers. TCRdb reanalysed the 5' RACE reads using MiXCR and keeps one entry per CDR3 protein. This table holds approximately 350,000 distinct CDR3 sequences, more than 9% found once. The CDR3 runs 13 residues. From germline, CDR1 is MGHRA and CDR2 YSYEKL. V shed 4 bases and J shed 3 bases, with 10 bases lying between them. This clonotype was detected many times. The target antigen is unknown. The sample was also reused in another study, on yellow fever vaccine responses in identical twins. That source reports: Twins' vaccine T cell responses were reported to seem partly convergent and partly personalized.

The sequencing sample was made of CD8+ T cells sorted from blood. V and J are TRBV4-1 and TRBJ2-7; possible D gene TRBD1, 6 bases. The source is a woman aged 18 to 35 in good health. The CDR3 DNA reads as TGCGCCAGCAGCCCCAACAGGGACTACGAGCAGTACTTC. It translates to CASSPNRDYEQYF.